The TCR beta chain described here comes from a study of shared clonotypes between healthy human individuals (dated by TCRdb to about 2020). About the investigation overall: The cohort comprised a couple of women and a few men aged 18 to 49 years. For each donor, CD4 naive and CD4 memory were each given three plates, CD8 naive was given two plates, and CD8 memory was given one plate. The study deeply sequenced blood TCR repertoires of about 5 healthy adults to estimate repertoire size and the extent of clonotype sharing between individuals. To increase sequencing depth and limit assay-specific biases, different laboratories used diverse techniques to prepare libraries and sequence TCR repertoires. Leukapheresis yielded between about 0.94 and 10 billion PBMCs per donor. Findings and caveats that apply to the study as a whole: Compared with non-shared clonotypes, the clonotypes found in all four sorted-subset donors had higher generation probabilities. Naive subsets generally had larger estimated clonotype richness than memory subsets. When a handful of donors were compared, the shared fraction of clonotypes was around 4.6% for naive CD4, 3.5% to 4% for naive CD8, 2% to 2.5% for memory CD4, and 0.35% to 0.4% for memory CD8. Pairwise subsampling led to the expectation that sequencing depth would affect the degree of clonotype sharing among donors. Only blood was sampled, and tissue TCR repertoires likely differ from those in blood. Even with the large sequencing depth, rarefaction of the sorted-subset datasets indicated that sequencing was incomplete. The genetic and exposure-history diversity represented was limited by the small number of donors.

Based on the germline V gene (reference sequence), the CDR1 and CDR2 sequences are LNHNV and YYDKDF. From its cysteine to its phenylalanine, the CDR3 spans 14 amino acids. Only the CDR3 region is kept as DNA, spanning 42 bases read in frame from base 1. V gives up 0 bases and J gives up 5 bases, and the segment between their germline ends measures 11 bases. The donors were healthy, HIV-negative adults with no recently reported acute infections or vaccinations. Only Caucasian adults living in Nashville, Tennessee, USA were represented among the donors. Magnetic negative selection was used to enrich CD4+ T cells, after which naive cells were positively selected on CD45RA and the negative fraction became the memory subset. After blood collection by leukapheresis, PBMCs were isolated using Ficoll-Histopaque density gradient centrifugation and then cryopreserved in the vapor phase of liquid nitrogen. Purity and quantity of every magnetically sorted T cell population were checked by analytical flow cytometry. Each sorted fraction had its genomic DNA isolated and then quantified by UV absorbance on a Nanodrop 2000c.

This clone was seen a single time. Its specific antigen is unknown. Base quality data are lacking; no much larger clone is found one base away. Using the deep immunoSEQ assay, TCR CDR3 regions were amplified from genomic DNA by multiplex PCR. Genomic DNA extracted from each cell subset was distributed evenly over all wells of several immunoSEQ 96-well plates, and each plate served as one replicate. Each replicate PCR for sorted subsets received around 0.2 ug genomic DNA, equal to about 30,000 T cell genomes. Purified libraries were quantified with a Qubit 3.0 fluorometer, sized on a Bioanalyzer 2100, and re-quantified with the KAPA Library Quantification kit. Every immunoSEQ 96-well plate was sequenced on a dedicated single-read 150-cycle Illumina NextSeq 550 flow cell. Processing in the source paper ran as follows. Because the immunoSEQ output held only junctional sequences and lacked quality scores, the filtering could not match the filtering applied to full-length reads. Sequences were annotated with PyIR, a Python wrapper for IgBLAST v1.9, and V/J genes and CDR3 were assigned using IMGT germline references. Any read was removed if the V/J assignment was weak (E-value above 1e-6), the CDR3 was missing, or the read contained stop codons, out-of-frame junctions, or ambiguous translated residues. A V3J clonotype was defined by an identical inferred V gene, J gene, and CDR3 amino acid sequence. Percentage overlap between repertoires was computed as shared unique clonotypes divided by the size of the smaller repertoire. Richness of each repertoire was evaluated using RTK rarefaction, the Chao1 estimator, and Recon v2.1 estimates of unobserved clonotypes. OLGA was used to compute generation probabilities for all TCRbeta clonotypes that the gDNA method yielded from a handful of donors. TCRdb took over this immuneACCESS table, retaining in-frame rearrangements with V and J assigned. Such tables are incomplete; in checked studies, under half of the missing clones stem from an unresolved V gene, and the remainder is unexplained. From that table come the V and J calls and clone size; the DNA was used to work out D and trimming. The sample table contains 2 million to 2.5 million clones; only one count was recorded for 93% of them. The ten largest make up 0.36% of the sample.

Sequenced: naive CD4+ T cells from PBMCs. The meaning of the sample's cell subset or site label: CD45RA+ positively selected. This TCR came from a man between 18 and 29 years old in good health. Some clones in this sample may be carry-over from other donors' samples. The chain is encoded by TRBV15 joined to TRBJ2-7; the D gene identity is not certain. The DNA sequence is TGTGCCACCAGCAGAGATCAAACGGCGAACGAGCAGTACTTC. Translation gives CATSRDQTANEQYF. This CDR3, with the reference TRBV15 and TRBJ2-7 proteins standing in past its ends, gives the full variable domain DAMVIQNPRYQVTQFGKPVTLSCSQTLNHNVMYWYQQKSSQAPKLLFHYYDKDFNNEADTPDNFQSRRPNTSFCFLDIRSPGLGDTAMYLCATSRDQTANEQYFGPGTRLTVT.